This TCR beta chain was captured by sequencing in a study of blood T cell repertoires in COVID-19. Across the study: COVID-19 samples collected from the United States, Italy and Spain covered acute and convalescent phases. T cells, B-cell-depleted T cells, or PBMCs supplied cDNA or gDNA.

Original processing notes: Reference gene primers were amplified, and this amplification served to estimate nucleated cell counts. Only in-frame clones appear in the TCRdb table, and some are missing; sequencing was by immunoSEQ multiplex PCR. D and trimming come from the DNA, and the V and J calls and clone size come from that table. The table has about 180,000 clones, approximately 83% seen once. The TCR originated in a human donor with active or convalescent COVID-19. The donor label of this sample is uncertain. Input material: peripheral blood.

The CDR3 nucleotides read TGTGCCAGCTCGCAAGTAGGCGGGGCCACCTACAATGAGCAGTTCTTC. Translation: CASSQVGGATYNEQFF. V is TRBV18 and J is TRBJ2-1; possible D gene TRBD2, 6 bases. The CDR3 extends over 16 amino acids. V lost 6 bases and J lost 2, with 17 bases in between. The germline CDR1 and CDR2 sequences are KGHSH and LQKENI.